Sequencing of this TCR beta chain was carried out in a study of blood T cell repertoires in COVID-19 (dated by TCRdb to about 2020). Broadly, across the study: Samples covering the acute and convalescent phases of COVID-19 were provided by collaborators in the United States, Italy and Spain. The prospective study material was composed of cDNA or gDNA derived from T cells, B-cell-depleted T cells, or PBMCs. Deeply sampled blood TCRbeta repertoires from subjects exposed to, actively infected with, or recovered from COVID-19 were included in the dataset. The repertoires were released in a freely available public database intended as a resource for research on the immune response to SARS-CoV-2. Samples were obtained from the ongoing ImmuneRACE study (first 160 participants) and from 950 to 1,500 subjects provided by 6 global collaborators. Nearly every sample came with metadata listing a de-identified subject ID, COVID-19 status, age in years and sex. Where available, HLA class I and class II types were taken from metadata supplied by the sample provider and were not determined by assay-based typing.

The collaborating institutions used their own protocols to collect whole blood in K2EDTA tubes. For TCRbeta analysis, collaborator samples were shipped as frozen whole blood, as isolated PBMCs, or as DNA extracted from either sample type. To note about this clone: Its specific antigen is unknown. Base qualities are missing; no much larger clone stands one base away.

Trimming accounts for 2 bases at V and 5 bases at J, while the number of junction bases matched to no gene is 6. The CDR3 starts with the cysteine, ends with the phenylalanine, and has 14 residues. Only the CDR3 portion is preserved as DNA: 42 bases, with reading frame beginning at the first base. Taken from the germline V gene (reference sequence), the CDR1 and CDR2 loops are GTSNPN and SVGIG. The immunoSEQ Assay, a bias-controlled multiplex PCR, was used to amplify TCRbeta CDR3 regions from genomic DNA. Per the source publication's procedure: Nucleated cell counts per sample were estimated from amplification of reference gene primers within the assay. To quantify the absolute abundance of each unique TCRbeta CDR3 rearrangement, sequence reads were collapsed and filtered. For each sample, productive Simpson clonality was calculated as the square root of Simpson's diversity index across productive rearrangements. TCRdb re-hosts the immuneACCESS table, in-frame sequences only. Its copies lack some clones; in the studies checked, an unresolved V gene accounts for under half of them, and the cause for the rest is not known. Clone size and the V and J calls come from that table; the DNA yielded D and trimming. Recorded for this sample are under 60,000 clones; about 90% of them occurred a single time. The top ten constitute around 3.1% of the sample.

Results and caveats for the whole study, not just this receptor: How much clinical and demographic metadata was included differed by source and by participant, and the metadata was provided uncurated.

The TCR sequence derives from a human donor in a cohort sampled during active COVID-19. The material sequenced was peripheral blood. The chain couples TRBV30 to TRBJ2-7; a stretch of 10 junction bases matches TRBD1. The DNA sequence reads TGTGCCTGGAGTACTAGACAGGGGGCCCACGAGCAGTACTTC. It is translated as CAWSTRQGAHEQYF.